This entry features one TCR beta chain sequence. The CDR3 runs 13 residues. Germline-derived CDR1 and CDR2 are MDHEN and SYDVKM. The J segment lost 5 bases and the V segment lost 6 bases, leaving 4 bases of the junction unmatched. These data are taken from a study of blood T cell repertoires in COVID-19. For the study at large: The United States, Italy and Spain were the sources of the acute and convalescent COVID-19 samples.

In terms of age and location, participants ranged from roughly 18 to 90 years and lived in about two dozen US areas. Researchers sorted participants into cohorts using their self-reported clinical history. Original handling: Reference gene primer amplification yielded estimated nucleated cell counts. Sequenced by immunoSEQ multiplex PCR; TCRdb stores in-frame clones only, minus some. V and J calls and clone size follow that table, whereas D and trimming were derived from the DNA. The table lists 150,000 to 200,000 clones, 65% to 80% of them singletons, with less than 20% in the top ten. The rearrangement joins TRBV28 to TRBJ1-1; TRBD1 agrees at 9 bases. The specimen was PBMCs or T cells enriched from blood (not recorded which). This TCR came from a woman aged 45-60 years with acute COVID-19. The chain's CDR3 is CASRGQGKTEAFF. CDR3 bases: TGTGCCAGCAGGGGACAGGGAAAAACTGAAGCTTTCTTT.